This T cell receptor beta chain was captured in a study of T cells in Graves' hyperthyroidism and ophthalmopathy. Study-level results: Ophthalmopathy prediction by the model preceded onset by a median roughly 6 months.

TCR beta CDR3 regions were amplified from RNA transcripts. The HTBI primer set drove a first-round RT-PCR of the TCR CDR3. TCRdb reprocessed the multiplex PCR reads with MiXCR, giving one entry per CDR3 protein. The sample lists about 250,000 distinct CDR3 sequences; almost 25% were seen once. Points on this clonotype: Its antigen remains unidentified. The CDR3 does not end in the conserved phenylalanine or tryptophan, so this is likely a read error.

Each 10 ml fresh peripheral blood draw supplied the PBMCs. V was cut by 4 bases and J by 7 bases, with 20 bases left in between. CDR1 and CDR2 from the germline V gene are SGHRS and YFSETQ. The CDR3 runs to 15 residues. This chain links TRBV5-1 with TRBJ1-1; D is possibly TRBD1 (6 bases). Sequencing was done on a sample of blood. The clonotype was recovered from a woman aged 35 to 49 with Graves' ophthalmopathy. The CDR3 sequence: CASSGGHTPNREAFI. In nucleotides, the CDR3 is TGCGCCAGCAGCGGGGGACACACGCCTAACCGTGAAGCTTTCATT.